Below are 8 T cell receptor beta chains sequenced from a single sample in a study of OX40 agonist ivuxolimab in advanced cancers. The method was immunoSEQ multiplex PCR; TCRdb's version includes in-frame clones alone and lacks a portion of them. Of some 8,800 clones listed, 88% are singletons. The sample was CD4+ or CD8+ T cells sorted from blood, taken in a trial of the OX40 agonist ivuxolimab. The origin of the receptors is an adult with an advanced solid tumor such as melanoma, head and neck, liver or kidney cancer.

V and J are TRBV21-1 and TRBJ2-1; the D call of TRBD1 is as the table states it, not checked on the DNA. TRBV21-1 has pseudogene status. The CDR3 runs to 17 residues. CDR3 amino acids: CASSYPPQTGGRNEQFF. CDR3 DNA: TGTGCCAGCAGCTACCCCCCCCAGACAGGGGGCCGGAATGAGCAGTTCTTC.

The V gene is TRBV6-1, the J gene TRBJ1-2; unclear D gene. CDR1 is MNHNS and CDR2 is SASEGT in the germline V gene. The V end lost 6 bases, the J end lost 8 bases, and 16 bases lay between the germline ends. This CDR3 has 13 residues. This CDR3 reads CASSPPAPEGYTF. In nucleotides, the CDR3 is TGTGCCAGCAGCCCTCCCGCCCCGGAAGGCTACACCTTC.

The chain combines TRBV5-6 with TRBJ1-1; the D is unclear. CDR3 length equals 13 residues. Trimming stripped 6 bases from V and 0 bases from J, with 9 bases between. The V gene's germline CDR1 is SGHDT and CDR2 YYEEEE. CDR3 in DNA: TGTGCCAGCAAAGACTCCTTGAACACTGAAGCTTTCTTT. Translated: CASKDSLNTEAFF.

CDR3 nucleotide sequence: TGTGCCAGTAGTGCCCGGCCCACAGGTAACACTGAAGCTTTCTTT. Residues: CASSARPTGNTEAFF. The J gene is TRBJ1-1, the V gene TRBV19, with D tentatively TRBD1 (5 bases). Trimming cost V 5 bases and J 2 bases, with 15 bases left between them. The CDR3 has 15 residues. CDR1 LNHDA and CDR2 SQIVND come from the germline V gene (reference sequence).

The CDR3 protein is CASSLQTPEAFF. DNA of the CDR3: TGTGCCAGCAGCTTGCAGACTCCTGAAGCTTTCTTT. The chain links TRBV5-6 to TRBJ1-1; D not resolved. This CDR3 is 12 amino acids long. Trimming pared 1 base from V and 6 bases from J, leaving 7 bases between. CDR1 is SGHDT and CDR2 is YYEEEE in the germline V gene.

The J gene is TRBJ2-5, the V gene TRBV9; TRBD1 matches 8 bases. Unmatched junction bases numbered 12, after V lost 0 bases and J lost 11 bases. CDR1 and CDR2 from the germline V gene are SGDLS and YYNGEE. This CDR3 comprises 15 residues. Here the CDR3 DNA reads TGTGCCAGCAGCGTAGGAGCAGGGGGCGCGAATGAGCAGTACTTC. Protein product: CASSVGAGGANEQYF.

The rearrangement uses TRBV6-5 and TRBJ1-1; maybe TRBD1 (5 bases). The V and J ends lost 5 bases and 2 bases respectively, with 12 bases between them. The CDR3 has 14 amino acids. In germline, CDR1 is MNHEY, CDR2 SVGAGI. The CDR3 DNA is TGTGCCAGCAGTCTGGAGGGGCGAAACACTGAAGCTTTCTTT. This sequence encodes CASSLEGRNTEAFF.

This chain joins TRBV5-1 and TRBJ1-6; D remains ambiguous. Germline lookup yields CDR1 SGHRS and CDR2 YFSETQ. V was cut by 2 bases and J by 7 bases, with 10 bases left in between. This CDR3 has 14 amino acids. The DNA of the CDR3 is TGCGCCAGCAGCTTTTCGGGCAGAAATTCACCCCTCCACTTT. It is translated as CASSFSGRNSPLHF.